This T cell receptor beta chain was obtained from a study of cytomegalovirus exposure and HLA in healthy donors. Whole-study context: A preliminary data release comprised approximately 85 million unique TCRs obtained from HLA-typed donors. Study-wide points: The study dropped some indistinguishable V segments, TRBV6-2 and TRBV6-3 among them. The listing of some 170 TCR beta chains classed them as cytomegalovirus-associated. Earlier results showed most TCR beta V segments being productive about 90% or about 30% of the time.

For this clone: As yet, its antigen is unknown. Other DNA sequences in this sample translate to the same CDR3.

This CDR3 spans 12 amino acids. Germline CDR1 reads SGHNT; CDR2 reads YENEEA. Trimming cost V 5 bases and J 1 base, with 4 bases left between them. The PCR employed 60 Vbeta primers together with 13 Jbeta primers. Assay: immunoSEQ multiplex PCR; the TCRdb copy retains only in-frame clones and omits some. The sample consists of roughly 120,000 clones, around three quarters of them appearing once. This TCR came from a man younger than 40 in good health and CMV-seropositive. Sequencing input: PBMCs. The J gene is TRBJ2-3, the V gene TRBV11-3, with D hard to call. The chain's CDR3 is CASSPGTDTQYF. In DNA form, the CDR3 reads TGTGCCAGCAGCCCTGGCACAGATACGCAGTATTTT.